Presented here are 30 T cell receptor beta chains from one specimen sequenced in a study of control samples from healthy donors and cancer patients (dated by TCRdb to between 2020 and 2021). Libraries were prepared through the immunoSEQ multiplex PCR assay. TCRdb provides this immuneACCESS table in a form limited to in-frame rearrangements. Some clones are lacking; in checked studies, under half of them reflect an unresolved V gene, and why the rest are absent is not known. This sample has roughly 170,000 clones in its table, and about 93% of those were observed once. The ten largest clones represent almost 1.5% of the sample. Source material: blood. The receptors were gathered from a young man in good health.

V is TRBV15 and J is TRBJ1-2; 8 bases are a match to TRBD1. From germline, CDR1 is LNHNV and CDR2 YYDKDF (reference sequence). The CDR3 is 16 residues long. Germline trimming cut 3 bases from V and 2 bases from J; bases unmatched to any gene: 8. CDR3: CATSSSPRGPNYGYTF. CDR3 coding DNA: TGTGCCACCAGCAGCTCTCCCAGGGGGCCGAACTATGGCTACACCTTC.

The chain uses TRBV19 and TRBJ2-5, with 9 bases identical to TRBD1. CDR1 is LNHDA, CDR2 SQIVND, per germline (reference sequence). The length of the CDR3 is 15 residues. With 4 bases clipped from V and 7 bases from J, the junction kept 10 bases outside the gene matches. CDR3 sequence (DNA): TGTGCCAGTAGTACCGGGACAGGGAAGATAGGGACCCAGTACTTC. The encoded protein is CASSTGTGKIGTQYF.

V and J are TRBV19 and TRBJ2-1; 11 positions match TRBD2. The CDR3 is 15 residues long. V shed 7 bases and J 3 bases; nucleotides not matched to a gene: 5. The V gene's germline CDR1 is LNHDA and CDR2 SQIVND (reference sequence). CDR3 coding DNA: TGTGCCAGTATCCCTAGCGGGGGGTTCTACAATGAGCAGTTCTTC. Protein sequence: CASIPSGGFYNEQFF.

The chain joins TRBV7-2 to TRBJ2-7; D gene uncertain. The CDR3 contains 11 residues. Germline-derived CDR1 and CDR2 are SGHTA and FQGNSA. The V gene lost 5 bases and the J gene lost 2 bases, with 4 bases spanning the gap. Here the CDR3 DNA reads TGTGCCAGCAGCCTTACCTACGAGCAGTACTTC. Amino acids: CASSLTYEQYF.

The V gene is TRBV12-3 or TRBV12-4, the J gene TRBJ1-1; D uncertain. The V end lost 5 bases, the J end lost 0 bases, and 7 bases lay between the germline ends. The CDR3 contains 13 residues. The CDR3 reads CASSLTMNTEAFF. The DNA of the CDR3 is TGTGCCAGCAGTCTGACAATGAACACTGAAGCTTTCTTT.

A note on this clone: The sample carries other DNA sequences with the same CDR3. The chain links TRBV18 to TRBJ1-6; no clear D. The CDR3 contains 13 residues. Germline V gene data show CDR1 as KGHSH and CDR2 as LQKENI. V lost 3 bases and J 8 bases, leaving 8 bases between the germline ends. CDR3: CASSPGRDSPLHF. For the CDR3, the DNA is TGTGCCAGCTCACCCGGGAGGGATTCACCCCTCCACTTT.

This chain links TRBV2 with TRBJ2-5; 7 bases align to TRBD1. The CDR3 is 13 residues long. Looked up from germline, CDR1 is SNHLY and CDR2 is FYNNEI. Unmatched junction bases numbered 3, after V lost 3 bases and J lost 5 bases. In DNA form, the CDR3 reads TGTGCCAGCAGTGACGACAGGGAGGAGACCCAGTACTTC. This translates into CASSDDREETQYF.

The chain combines TRBV27 with TRBJ2-7; D unresolved. Trimming cost V 6 bases and J 0 bases, with 12 bases left between them. The CDR3 has 14 residues. Looked up from germline, CDR1 is MNHEY and CDR2 is SMNVEV (reference sequence). CDR3 residues: CASRPLRNSYEQYF. The CDR3 DNA reads as TGTGCCAGCAGACCCCTCCGTAACTCCTACGAGCAGTACTTC.

This clone was seen a handful of times. This chain links TRBV7-9 with TRBJ2-7; D perhaps matches TRBD2 (7 bases). CDR1 is SEHNR, CDR2 FQNEAQ, per germline (reference sequence). The CDR3 is 12 amino acids. Trimming left V 1 base short and J 8 bases short, with 9 bases between. The CDR3 DNA reads TGTGCCAGCAGCTTAGAGGGGGGGAAGCAGTACTTC. Translation gives CASSLEGGKQYF. Looking up the rest from reference TRBV7-9 and TRBJ2-7 gives the full variable domain: DTGVSQNPRHKITKRGQNVTFRCDPISEHNRLYWYRQTLGQGPEFLTYFQNEAQLEKSRLLSDRFSAERPKGSFSTLEIQRTEQGDSAMYLCASSLEGGKQYFGPGTRLTVT.

The chain links TRBV25-1 to TRBJ1-3; no firm D call. Trimming cost V 4 bases and J 0 bases, with 13 bases left between them. The CDR3 consists of 16 residues. Germline V gene lookup returns CDR1 MGHDK and CDR2 SYGVNS. CDR3 coding DNA: TGTGCCAGCAGTGGGCTCGGGGTCCCCTCTGGAAACACCATATATTTT. Protein: CASSGLGVPSGNTIYF.

This chain uses TRBV6-1 with TRBJ2-1; tentatively, D is TRBD1 (5 bases). V was clipped by 3 bases and J by 3 bases, with 18 bases between them. CDR1 is MNHNS, CDR2 SASEGT, per germline. The CDR3 is 17 amino acids. DNA for the CDR3: TGTGCCAGCAGTGAGACGAGCCGGGCAGGGTACTACAATGAGCAGTTCTTC. Amino acid sequence: CASSETSRAGYYNEQFF.

The chain carries TRBV12-3 or TRBV12-4 and TRBJ1-2, with D unclear. The CDR3 sequence is 12 residues long. V was pared by 5 bases and J by 2 bases, with 6 bases between. In nucleotides, the CDR3 is TGTGCCAGCAGTCTACAGAACTATGGCTACACCTTC. This encodes CASSLQNYGYTF.

The V gene is TRBV9, the J gene TRBJ2-7; 14 positions match TRBD2. V shed 2 bases, J shed 3 bases, and the junction held 1 base outside the gene matches. Germline CDR1 is SGDLS and CDR2 is YYNGEE. The CDR3 is made up of 15 amino acids. CDR3 loop: CASSVGTSGGYEQYF. Written as DNA, the CDR3 is TGTGCCAGCAGCGTCGGGACTAGCGGGGGCTACGAGCAGTACTTC.

This clone was recorded only once. This rearrangement joins TRBV2 to TRBJ1-1, with 7 bases that match TRBD1. CDR1 and CDR2 from the germline V gene are SNHLY and FYNNEI. Trimming at V came to 7 bases and at J to 3 bases, leaving 2 bases not matched to a gene. This CDR3 spans 12 amino acids. The CDR3 loop reads CASKTGDTEAFF. CDR3 DNA: TGTGCCAGCAAAACAGGGGACACTGAAGCTTTCTTT.

This chain uses TRBV9 with TRBJ2-1, with 8 bases that match TRBD1. J gave up 7 bases and V 4 bases, and 4 bases lay outside the gene matches. The CDR3 has 13 amino acids. Germline CDR1 SGDLS, CDR2 YYNGEE. The CDR3 DNA reads TGTGCCAGCAGCCCCAGGGGGCGGAATGAGCAGTTCTTC. Residues: CASSPRGRNEQFF.

The rearrangement uses TRBV30 and TRBJ2-3, with D maybe TRBD2 (5 bases). V lost 4 bases, J lost 0 bases, and 11 bases lay in between. This CDR3 comprises 14 residues. Germline assignment: CDR1 GTSNPN and CDR2 SVGIG (reference sequence). For the CDR3, the DNA is TGTGCCTGGACCGCACGACTAAGCACAGATACGCAGTATTTT. Its protein is CAWTARLSTDTQYF.

This chain joins TRBV20-1 and TRBJ2-3; 7 bases are shared with TRBD2. Per the germline V gene, CDR1 is DFQATT and CDR2 is SNEGSKA (reference sequence). After removal of 4 bases from V and 6 bases from J, the junction contained 1 base not matched to a gene. The CDR3 contains 11 residues. CDR3 sequence (DNA): TGCAGTGCTAAACTAGCGGATACGCAGTATTTT. It encodes CSAKLADTQYF.

The chain links TRBV4-1 to TRBJ2-1, with a weak D call TRBD2 (7 bases). The V end lost 1 base, the J end lost 3 bases, and 10 bases lay between the germline ends. Germline V lookup: CDR1 MGHRA, CDR2 YSYEKL. The CDR3 consists of 15 residues. CDR3 nucleotide sequence: TGCGCCAGCAGCCAAGCGGGGGGCCGCTACAATGAGCAGTTCTTC. This translates into CASSQAGGRYNEQFF.

The rearrangement links TRBV10-3 to TRBJ2-3; D is possibly TRBD2 (7 bases). V lost 2 bases and J 5 bases, leaving 11 bases between the germline ends. Germline loops: CDR1 ENHRY, CDR2 SYGVKD. The CDR3 contains 14 residues. CDR3 DNA sequence: TGTGCCATCAGTGAGGGGGGGGCGCAAGATACGCAGTATTTT. Translated, it gives CAISEGGAQDTQYF.

This chain joins TRBV3-1 (or the pseudogene TRBV3-2) and TRBJ2-7; D gene uncertain. CDR1 LGHDT and CDR2 YNNKEL come from the germline V gene (reference sequence). This CDR3 region has 13 residues. V was clipped by 3 bases and J by 1 base, with 7 bases between them. For the CDR3, the DNA is TGTGCCAGCAGCCACCGACAATCCTACGAGCAGTACTTC. This translates into CASSHRQSYEQYF.

The chain links TRBV14 to TRBJ2-6; D remains ambiguous. Trimming removed 1 base from V and 4 bases from J, with 5 bases in between. The CDR3 length is 14 residues. CDR1 is SGHDN, CDR2 FVKESK, per germline. The CDR3 loop reads CASSQVEGANVLTF. The CDR3 DNA follows: TGTGCCAGCAGCCAAGTAGAGGGGGCCAACGTCCTGACTTTC.

The V call is TRBV18, the J call TRBJ2-4; possibly TRBD2 for D (7 bases). This CDR3 has 13 residues. Germline V CDR1 and CDR2: KGHSH, LQKENI. The V end lost 3 bases, the J end lost 9 bases, and 12 bases lay between the germline ends. CDR3: CASSPEGGSIQYF. The CDR3 DNA sequence: TGTGCCAGCTCACCCGAGGGGGGGTCCATTCAGTACTTC.

This chain connects TRBV5-1 to TRBJ2-3; D remains ambiguous. CDR3 size: 14 residues. Trimming shortened V by 2 bases and J by 0 bases, and 7 bases separated the two germline ends. Germline V gene sequence: CDR1 SGHRS, CDR2 YFSETQ. CDR3 DNA sequence: TGCGCCAGCAGCTTTGACACGAGCACAGATACGCAGTATTTT. This gives the protein CASSFDTSTDTQYF. The complete variable domain, with remaining parts taken from reference TRBV5-1 and TRBJ2-3, reads KAGVTQTPRYLIKTRGQQVTLSCSPISGHRSVSWYQQTPGQGLQFLFEYFSETQRNKGNFPGRFSGRQFSNSRSEMNVSTLELGDSALYLCASSFDTSTDTQYFGPGTRLTVL.

The chain has TRBV24-1 and TRBJ1-2, with D perhaps TRBD1 (5 bases). From germline, CDR1 is KGHDR and CDR2 SFDVKD. The CDR3 has 12 residues. V dropped 9 bases and J dropped 6 bases, with 13 bases sitting between them. CDR3 DNA sequence: TGTGCCACCCGGGACTCCTTCCATGGCTACACCTTC. It specifies CATRDSFHGYTF.

The chain joins TRBV4-1 to TRBJ1-1; 7 bases line up with TRBD1. V dropped 5 bases and J dropped 5; count of bases not matched to a gene: 8. CDR1 is MGHRA and CDR2 is YSYEKL in the germline V gene. This CDR3 spans 14 amino acids. The CDR3 coding sequence is TGCGCCAGCAGCTTTACGACAGGGAGGACTGAAGCTTTCTTT. Amino acid sequence: CASSFTTGRTEAFF.

The chain is built from TRBV3-1 (or the pseudogene TRBV3-2) and TRBJ2-1, with TRBD2 matching 8 bases. After removal of 2 bases from V and 10 bases from J, the junction contained 7 bases not matched to a gene. This CDR3 is built from 14 residues. Germline lookup yields CDR1 LGHDT and CDR2 YNNKEL (reference sequence). The CDR3 nucleotides are TGTGCCAGCAGCCAATCGGGGGGGCTAGGGGAGCAGTTCTTC. Protein product: CASSQSGGLGEQFF.

The chain combines TRBV30 with TRBJ2-5; 7 positions agree with TRBD2. CDR3 length equals 16 residues. V was pared by 1 base and J by 11 bases, with 19 bases of the junction left unmatched. Germline assignment: CDR1 GTSNPN and CDR2 SVGIG (reference sequence). The CDR3 region has the DNA TGTGCCTGGAGTGGGGCCCCGACTAGCCGGGATCGGTCTCAGTACTTC. Its translation: CAWSGAPTSRDRSQYF.

The chain couples TRBV12-5 to TRBJ2-3, with D possibly being TRBD1 (5 bases). The CDR3 extends over 15 amino acids. Germline CDR1 and CDR2: LGHNT and FRNRAP. V lost 0 bases and J 2 bases, leaving 9 bases between the germline ends. The CDR3 sequence: CASGLVQDNTDTQYF. DNA of the CDR3: TGTGCTAGTGGTTTGGTACAGGACAACACAGATACGCAGTATTTT. The variable domain in full, with the rest retrieved from reference TRBV12-5 and TRBJ2-3, is DARVTQTPRHKVTEMGQEVTMRCQPILGHNTVFWYRQTMMQGLELLAYFRNRAPLDDSGMPKDRFSAEMPDATLATLKIQPSEPRDSAVYFCASGLVQDNTDTQYFGPGTRLTVL.

The chain links TRBV18 to TRBJ2-1, with 9 bases fitting TRBD2. The CDR3 sequence is 15 residues long. The germline V gene encodes CDR1 KGHSH and CDR2 LQKENI. Trimming cost V 3 bases and J 3 bases; bases outside gene matches: 3. In nucleotides, the CDR3 is TGTGCCAGCTCACCCTTAGCGGGGGACTACAATGAGCAGTTCTTC. This translates into CASSPLAGDYNEQFF.

This chain joins TRBV24-1 and TRBJ2-1, with 8 nucleotides matching TRBD1. J was trimmed by 6 bases and V by 3 bases; bases with no gene match: 9. The CDR3 consists of 16 residues. Germline lookup yields CDR1 KGHDR and CDR2 SFDVKD. The chain's CDR3 is CATSDLRTGTINEQFF. The DNA for the CDR3 is TGTGCCACCAGTGATCTACGGACAGGGACAATCAATGAGCAGTTCTTC.